The T cell receptor (beta chain) under discussion was sequenced for a study of vaccination and CD4 T cells after COVID-19. Turning to the study itself: The peptides that stimulated the cells were overlapping spike peptides from SARS-CoV-2, HCoV-NL63, HCoV-OC43 and HCoV-229E. As a positive control, some control cultures were given a CEFX pool, while others were given an HIV-1 Nef pool or no peptide. Findings and limits, study-wide: Although the median of SARS-CoV-2-reactive clonotypes rose from around 19 to 38, the change was not significant.

Germline CDR1 is LNHNV and CDR2 is YYDKDF (reference sequence). The CDR3 is 14 residues long. V was shortened by 5 bases and J by 4 bases, with 12 bases between the two germline ends. The assay that was used to sequence DNA from cultured CD4+ T cells was the Oncomine TCR Beta short-read assay. Cultures of CD4+ T cells served as the source for extracting genomic DNA. TCRdb reanalysed the PCR reads using MiXCR and keeps one entry per CDR3 protein. The table records thousands of distinct CDR3 sequences, around a third of them present only once. Regarding treatment: approximately nine-day PBMC culture with coronavirus spike peptide pools or control peptides (ViraFEST assay). To note about this clonotype: Its antigen is undetermined.

The chain employs TRBV15 and TRBJ2-1, with D perhaps being TRBD1 or TRBD2 (5 bases each). The origin of this receptor is a human donor with COVID-19. Sequencing was performed on cultured CD4+ T cells from blood. CDR3 sequence reads: CATSVGTRYNEQFF. The CDR3 bases are TGTGCCACCAGCGTCGGGACCCGATACAATGAGCAGTTCTTC. Looking up the rest from reference TRBV15 and TRBJ2-1 gives the full variable domain: DAMVIQNPRYQVTQFGKPVTLSCSQTLNHNVMYWYQQKSSQAPKLLFHYYDKDFNNEADTPDNFQSRRPNTSFCFLDIRSPGLGDTAMYLCATSVGTRYNEQFFGPGTRLTVL.